A selection of T cell receptor beta chains follows, all from one sample in a study of technical replicates of blood from several donors. Data came from immunoSEQ multiplex PCR; TCRdb stores just in-frame clones and leaves some out. Of 35,000 to 50,000 clones listed, 96% were seen once; the top ten hold around 0.38%. The material sequenced was T cells isolated from PBMCs. These receptors originate from a human donor in good health. The CDR3 runs from the conserved cysteine through the conserved F or W. The D gene is left open where the match is weak. Clone size is stated in some rows and not others, as once, few, many or a class when expanded.

size	V	J	D	CDR3	DNA
-	TRBV28	TRBJ2-3	-	CASSLFRGTDTQYF	TGTGCCAGCAGTTTATTCAGGGGCACAGATACGCAGTATTTT
-	TRBV9	TRBJ2-7	-	CASSVGSSSSYEQYF	TGTGCCAGCAGCGTCGGTAGCTCAAGCTCCTACGAGCAGTACTTC
-	TRBV9	TRBJ2-2	TRBD1	CASSKDRGNTGELFF	TGTGCCAGCAGCAAAGACAGGGGAAACACCGGGGAGCTGTTTTTT
-	TRBV9	TRBJ2-7	TRBD1	CASSSNWDSLEDEQYF	TGTGCCAGCAGCTCCAATTGGGACAGCTTAGAGGACGAGCAGTACTTC
-	TRBV29-1	TRBJ2-7	TRBD1	CSGIQGSRGEQYF	TGCAGCGGTATACAGGGGTCAAGGGGCGAGCAGTACTTC
-	TRBV19	TRBJ2-7	TRBD2	CASSIYGRSSYEQYF	TGTGCCAGTAGTATATACGGGAGGTCTTCCTACGAGCAGTACTTC
-	TRBV28	TRBJ2-2	TRBD1	CASRKAGQGAKELFF	TGTGCCAGCAGAAAAGCGGGACAGGGGGCGAAGGAGCTGTTTTTT
-	TRBV6-6	TRBJ1-1	-	CASREAQVSGTEAFF	TGTGCCAGCAGAGAGGCGCAGGTAAGCGGGACTGAAGCTTTCTTT
once	TRBV2	TRBJ2-7	-	CASLGGSGSYEQYF	TGTGCCAGCCTAGGGGGTTCGGGCTCCTACGAGCAGTACTTC
-	TRBV19	TRBJ2-2	TRBD1	CASSNQGADGELFF	TGTGCCAGTAGCAATCAGGGGGCCGACGGGGAGCTGTTTTTT
once	TRBV9	TRBJ2-7	-	CASSVGISLFYEQYF	TGTGCCAGCAGCGTAGGGATTAGCCTTTTCTACGAGCAGTACTTC
-	TRBV18	TRBJ2-7	TRBD2	CASSPIRTSGRGNSYEQYF	TGTGCCAGCTCACCGATAAGGACTAGCGGGAGGGGAAATTCCTACGAGCAGTACTTC
-	TRBV4-2	TRBJ2-3	TRBD2	CASSQRLAGEVDTQYF	TGTGCCAGCAGCCAACGACTAGCGGGAGAAGTAGATACGCAGTATTTT
-	TRBV23-1	TRBJ1-1	-	CASTPDRLNTEAFF	TGCGCCAGCACCCCGGACAGATTAAACACTGAAGCTTTCTTT
-	TRBV10-3	TRBJ2-5	-	CAISDGDYQETQYF	TGTGCCATCAGTGACGGGGATTACCAAGAGACCCAGTACTTC
-	TRBV6-5	TRBJ1-3	-	CASTGAAGNTIYF	TGTGCCAGCACAGGGGCAGCTGGAAACACCATATATTTT
-	TRBV7-3	TRBJ2-1	TRBD2	CASSLRWTSGLNEQFF	TGTGCCAGCAGCTTACGGTGGACTAGCGGGCTCAATGAGCAGTTCTTC
-	TRBV9	TRBJ2-7	TRBD2	CASSRSGDPYEQYF	TGTGCCAGCAGCCGAAGCGGGGACCCCTACGAGCAGTACTTC
-	TRBV5-6	TRBJ1-2	-	CASSRQASTYGYTF	TGTGCCAGCAGTAGACAGGCCTCTACCTATGGCTACACCTTC
-	TRBV4-3	TRBJ2-5	-	CASSQDPRGETQYF	TGCGCCAGCAGCCAAGATCCCAGGGGCGAGACCCAGTACTTC
once	TRBV29-1	TRBJ1-2	-	CSVEGSLSYGYTF	TGCAGCGTCGAAGGATCCCTTAGCTATGGCTACACCTTC
-	TRBV9	TRBJ2-3	-	CASSVAGITDTQYF	TGTGCCAGCAGCGTAGCAGGGATCACAGATACGCAGTATTTT